The 16 T cell receptor beta chains below were found in one sample sequenced in a study of control samples from healthy donors and cancer patients. Profiling relied on immunoSEQ multiplex PCR, and the TCRdb table lists in-frame clones only, not all of them. Of approximately 150,000 clones listed, 80% to 95% are singletons. The sample was blood. These receptors were obtained from a young woman in good health.

The gene calls are TRBV4-2 and TRBJ2-7, with TRBD1 identical over 8 bases. V lost 0 bases, J lost 5 bases, and 9 bases stayed unmatched. CDR3 length: 16 residues. CDR1 and CDR2 from the germline V gene are LGHNA and YNFKEQ. The DNA of the CDR3 is TGTGCCAGCAGCCAAGACACGGGCAGGGGGCACCACGAGCAGTACTTC. Translated, it gives CASSQDTGRGHHEQYF.

The genes are TRBV5-1 and TRBJ2-7; 8 nucleotides align to TRBD2. The germline V gene encodes CDR1 SGHRS and CDR2 YFSETQ. CDR3 length: 16 residues. Trimming at V came to 4 bases and at J to 0 bases, leaving 9 bases not matched to a gene. The CDR3 loop reads CASSPGGRLNSYEQYF. Here the CDR3 DNA reads TGCGCCAGCAGCCCGGGGGGGCGACTTAACTCCTACGAGCAGTACTTC.

The chain carries TRBV28 and TRBJ1-5; tentatively, D is TRBD1 (5 bases). V gave up 2 bases and J gave up 16 bases, with 12 bases separating them. This CDR3 comprises 11 residues. In germline, CDR1 is MDHEN, CDR2 SYDVKM. The chain's CDR3 is CASSLIGGVHF. The CDR3 DNA reads as TGTGCCAGCAGTTTAATTGGGGGAGTCCATTTT.

The chain carries TRBV21-1 and TRBJ2-2; the DNA was not compared with TRBD2, the D call given in the table. TRBV21-1 counts as a pseudogene. The CDR3 totals 13 residues. The CDR3 nucleotides read TGTGCCAGCAGCGAGAAGCAGAACCGGGGAGCTGTTTTT. Its protein is CASSEKQNRGAVF.

The chain is built from TRBV7-3 and TRBJ2-1; TRBD2 matches at 11 bases. CDR1 and CDR2 from the germline V gene are SGHTA and FQGTGA. V shed 4 bases and J 4 bases; nucleotides not matched to a gene: 3. The CDR3 loop spans 15 amino acids. CDR3 amino acids: CASSSLAGVYNEQFF. Here the CDR3 DNA reads TGTGCCAGCAGCTCACTAGCGGGAGTTTACAATGAGCAGTTCTTC.

The CDR3 loop reads CASSLEGFPDTQYF. DNA of the CDR3: TGTGCCAGCAGCTTGGAAGGGTTCCCAGATACGCAGTATTTT. J is TRBJ2-3 and V is TRBV5-6; D remains ambiguous. V gave up 0 bases and J gave up 4 bases, with 9 bases separating them. CDR3 length equals 14 residues. Germline V gene sequence: CDR1 SGHDT, CDR2 YYEEEE. Using reference TRBV5-6 and TRBJ2-3 for the parts outside the CDR3, the full variable domain is DAGVTQSPTHLIKTRGQQVTLRCSPKSGHDTVSWYQQALGQGPQFIFQYYEEEERQRGNFPDRFSGHQFPNYSSELNVNALLLGDSALYLCASSLEGFPDTQYFGPGTRLTVL.

In DNA form, the CDR3 reads TGTGCCAGCAGCCAATCTCCGGGACTAGGAACAGATACGCAGTATTTT. It encodes CASSQSPGLGTDTQYF. The V and J genes are TRBV3-1 (or the pseudogene TRBV3-2) and TRBJ2-3; 8 nucleotides align to TRBD2. The CDR3 has 16 amino acids. After removal of 2 bases from V and 3 bases from J, the junction contained 7 bases not matched to a gene. The V gene's germline CDR1 is LGHDT and CDR2 YNNKEL (reference sequence).

The chain is built from TRBV27 and TRBJ1-2; tentatively, D is TRBD1 (6 bases). Trimming took off 3 bases at V and 6 bases at J, with 14 bases between the two ends. The CDR3 spans 14 residues. Germline-derived CDR1 and CDR2 are MNHEY and SMNVEV (reference sequence). CDR3 nucleotides: TGTGCCAGCAGTTTTGACAGAGGGGGGGATGGCTACACCTTC. Its protein product is CASSFDRGGDGYTF.

This sequence joins TRBV28 and TRBJ2-7, with D maybe TRBD1 (6 bases). Germline V CDR1 and CDR2: MDHEN, SYDVKM. Trimming stripped 6 bases from V and 3 bases from J, with 18 bases between. CDR3 size: 15 residues. The CDR3 DNA is TGTGCCAGCAGGCCCACAGGGTACGGGAACTACGAGCAGTACTTC. Protein product: CASRPTGYGNYEQYF.

The rearrangement joins TRBV19 to TRBJ2-1; D is uncertain. Germline-derived CDR1 and CDR2 are LNHDA and SQIVND (reference sequence). The CDR3 extends over 13 amino acids. V lost 7 bases, J lost 3 bases, and 10 bases lay in between. The CDR3 sequence is CASKDPGYNEQFF. In nucleotides, the CDR3 is TGTGCCAGTAAAGACCCGGGCTACAATGAGCAGTTCTTC.

This chain connects TRBV6-5 to TRBJ2-1; D not certain. The CDR3 totals 15 residues. From germline, CDR1 is MNHEY and CDR2 SVGAGI. The V gene lost 2 bases and the J gene lost 7 bases, with 15 bases spanning the gap. The CDR3: CASSYMPLIENEQFF. CDR3 sequence (DNA): TGTGCCAGCAGTTACATGCCCCTTATTGAGAATGAGCAGTTCTTC.

Remarks on this clone: The sample carries other DNA sequences with the same CDR3. The rearrangement uses TRBV20-1 and TRBJ2-1; no clear D gene. V lost 2 bases, J lost 4 bases, and 0 bases lay in between. Per germline, CDR1 DFQATT and CDR2 SNEGSKA (reference sequence). This CDR3 has 10 amino acids. CDR3 amino acids: CSARYNEQFF. Here the CDR3 DNA reads TGCAGTGCTAGATACAATGAGCAGTTCTTC.

This rearrangement joins TRBV7-9 to TRBJ2-5; D is undetermined. With 7 bases removed from V and 4 bases from J, the gap between germline ends came to 10 bases. Germline V gives CDR1 SEHNR, CDR2 FQNEAQ (reference sequence). This CDR3 is built from 12 residues. CDR3 protein: CASTEFGETQYF. CDR3 nucleotide sequence: TGTGCCAGCACTGAATTTGGAGAGACCCAGTACTTC.

The CDR3: CASSYRQARQPQHF. The CDR3 bases are TGTGCCAGCAGCTACCGGCAGGCCAGGCAGCCCCAGCATTTT. The chain is built from TRBV13 and TRBJ1-5, with D uncertain. Per the germline V gene, CDR1 is PRHDT and CDR2 is FYEKMQ (reference sequence). The CDR3 spans 14 residues. Deletions cut 4 bases from V and 7 bases from J, with 14 bases between.

The sample holds a few counts of this clone. This CDR3 is CASSQVSGTSYEQYF. For the CDR3, the DNA is TGTGCCAGCAGCCAAGTCTCCGGGACTTCCTACGAGCAGTACTTC. The rearrangement uses TRBV14 and TRBJ2-7; maybe TRBD2 (6 bases). CDR1 and CDR2 (germline): SGHDN, FVKESK. The CDR3 covers 15 residues. Trimming removed 1 base from V and 1 base from J, with 11 bases in between.

The chain recombines TRBV24-1 with TRBJ2-7; D remains unclear. The CDR3 has 13 amino acids. The V and J ends lost 4 bases and 4 bases respectively, with 10 bases between them. Per germline, CDR1 KGHDR and CDR2 SFDVKD. CDR3 nucleotides: TGTGCCACCAGTGACTTAGAAGGGTACGAGCAGTACTTC. This gives the protein CATSDLEGYEQYF.